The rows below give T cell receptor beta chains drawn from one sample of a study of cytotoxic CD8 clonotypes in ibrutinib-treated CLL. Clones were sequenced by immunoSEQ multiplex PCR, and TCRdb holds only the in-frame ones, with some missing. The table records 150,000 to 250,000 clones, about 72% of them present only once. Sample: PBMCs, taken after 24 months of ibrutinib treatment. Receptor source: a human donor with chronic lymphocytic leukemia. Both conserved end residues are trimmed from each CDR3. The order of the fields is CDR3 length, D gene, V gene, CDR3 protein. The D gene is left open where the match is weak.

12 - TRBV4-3 ASSQGQFTGELF
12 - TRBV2 ASSSLGLGYGYT
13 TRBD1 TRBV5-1 ASRDGTANTGELF
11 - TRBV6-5 ASSYSHLSEQF
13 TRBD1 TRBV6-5 ASSYSTGSLYEQY
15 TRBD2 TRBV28 ASSFGTRGAGAYEQY
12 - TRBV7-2 ASSLHREWYEQY
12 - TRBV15 ATSRDPVGYEQY
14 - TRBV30 AWGPTGGYSNQPQH
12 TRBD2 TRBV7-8 ASSFGGRTYEQY
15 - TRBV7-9 ASSLDRERRWFKEQF
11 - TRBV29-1 SVPSQAYNEQF
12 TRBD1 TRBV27 ASSPRQGFNEQY
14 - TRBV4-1 ASSQLVSTRTGEQY
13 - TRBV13 ASSASQLVFDTIY
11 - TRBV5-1 ASSLMSPGEQY
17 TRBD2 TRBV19 ASSRRPGTSGRRYNEQF
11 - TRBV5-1 ASSYSPTDGYT
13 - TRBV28 ASTTAETENTEAF
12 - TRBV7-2 ASSLGGQGYGYT
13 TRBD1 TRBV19 ASSLPGQGAFEAF
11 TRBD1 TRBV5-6 ASSRGRGYGYT
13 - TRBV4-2 ASSQLGGFGNTIY
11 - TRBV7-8 ASSQGYQETQY
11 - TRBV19 ASSIVPGTEAF
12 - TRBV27 ASRRNGWEDGYT
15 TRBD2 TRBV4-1 ASSQDPAGASTDTQY
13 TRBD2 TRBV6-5 ASSYLREGTDTQY
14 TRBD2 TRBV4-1 ASSLGWGLFVGELF
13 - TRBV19 ASSIDGGINQPQH
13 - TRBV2 ASRRRDGPYNEQF
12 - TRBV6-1 ASSGQGIAQPQH
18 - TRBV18 ASSPQSTGDALPLNYGYT
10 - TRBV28 ASTLQHTEAF
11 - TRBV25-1 ASSRQASYEQY
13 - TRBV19 ASSMSLGQGNTIY
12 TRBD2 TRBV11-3 ASSSPGGRNEQF
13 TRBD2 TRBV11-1 ASSRGTSGSYEQF
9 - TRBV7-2 ASKGGEKLF
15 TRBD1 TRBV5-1 ASSPSRDSHATDTQY
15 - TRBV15 ATSRVGWQPGTDTQY
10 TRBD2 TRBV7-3 ASSATSGRLY
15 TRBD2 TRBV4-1 ASSQDPGTSGHNEQF
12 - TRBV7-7 ASSLDTSGGEQY
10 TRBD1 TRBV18 ASQGQDYGYT
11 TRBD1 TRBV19 ASSARGPYEQY
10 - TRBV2 AIPEGSDTQY
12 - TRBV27 ASSLTHPIYEQY
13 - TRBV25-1 ASSEYGLPGNTIY
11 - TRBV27 ASRRTANQPQH
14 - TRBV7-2 ASSLHPASSGNTIY
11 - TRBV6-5 ASVGRTSYEQY
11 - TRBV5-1 ASSPHLREFRI